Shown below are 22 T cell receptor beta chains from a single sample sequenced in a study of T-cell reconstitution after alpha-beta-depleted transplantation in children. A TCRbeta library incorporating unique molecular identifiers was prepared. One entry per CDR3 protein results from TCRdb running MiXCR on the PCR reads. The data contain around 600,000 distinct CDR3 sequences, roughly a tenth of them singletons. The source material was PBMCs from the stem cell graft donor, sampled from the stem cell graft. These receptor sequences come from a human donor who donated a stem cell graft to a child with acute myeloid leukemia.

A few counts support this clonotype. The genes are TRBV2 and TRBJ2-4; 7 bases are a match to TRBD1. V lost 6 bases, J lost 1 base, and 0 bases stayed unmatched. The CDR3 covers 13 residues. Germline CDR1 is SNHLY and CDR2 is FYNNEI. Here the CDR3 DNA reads TGTGCCAGCAGGGACAGGGCCAAAAACATTCAGTACTTC. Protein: CASRDRAKNIQYF.

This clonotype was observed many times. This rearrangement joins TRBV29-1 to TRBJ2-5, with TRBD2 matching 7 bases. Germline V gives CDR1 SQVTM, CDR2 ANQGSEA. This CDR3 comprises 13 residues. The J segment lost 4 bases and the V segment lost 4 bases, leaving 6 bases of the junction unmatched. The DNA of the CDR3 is TGCAGCGTTGGGGACGGCGGGAGAGAGACCCAGTACTTC. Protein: CSVGDGGRETQYF.

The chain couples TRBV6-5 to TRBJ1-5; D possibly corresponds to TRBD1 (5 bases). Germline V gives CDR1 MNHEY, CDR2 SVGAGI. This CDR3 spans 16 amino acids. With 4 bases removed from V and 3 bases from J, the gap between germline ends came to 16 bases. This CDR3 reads CASSLLRDGFNQPQHF. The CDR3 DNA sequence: TGTGCCAGCAGTTTATTGCGGGACGGGTTCAATCAGCCCCAGCATTTT.

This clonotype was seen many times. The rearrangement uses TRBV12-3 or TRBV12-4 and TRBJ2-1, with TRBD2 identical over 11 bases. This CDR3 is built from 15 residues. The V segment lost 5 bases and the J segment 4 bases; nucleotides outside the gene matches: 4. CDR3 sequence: CASSIRLAGYNEQFF. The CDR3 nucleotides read TGTGCCAGCAGTATCCGACTAGCGGGGTACAATGAGCAGTTCTTC.

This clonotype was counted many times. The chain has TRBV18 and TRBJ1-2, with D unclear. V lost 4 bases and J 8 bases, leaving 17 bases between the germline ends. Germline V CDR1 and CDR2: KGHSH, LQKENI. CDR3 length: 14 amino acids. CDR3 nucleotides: TGTGCCAGCTCACGATCCCTGAAGACTGAAGGCTACACCTTC. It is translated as CASSRSLKTEGYTF.

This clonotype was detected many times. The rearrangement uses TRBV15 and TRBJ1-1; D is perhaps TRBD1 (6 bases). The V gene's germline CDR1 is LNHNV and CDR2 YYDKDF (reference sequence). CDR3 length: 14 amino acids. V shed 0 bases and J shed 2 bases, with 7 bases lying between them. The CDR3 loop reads CATSRDRGNTEAFF. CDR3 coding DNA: TGTGCCACCAGCAGAGACAGGGGAAACACTGAAGCTTTCTTT.

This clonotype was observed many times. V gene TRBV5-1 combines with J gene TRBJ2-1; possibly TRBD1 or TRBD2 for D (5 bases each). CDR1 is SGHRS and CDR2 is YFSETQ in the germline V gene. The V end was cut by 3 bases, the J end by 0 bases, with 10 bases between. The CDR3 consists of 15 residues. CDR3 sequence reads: CASSSGTASYNEQFF. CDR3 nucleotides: TGCGCCAGCAGCTCCGGGACGGCCTCCTACAATGAGCAGTTCTTC.

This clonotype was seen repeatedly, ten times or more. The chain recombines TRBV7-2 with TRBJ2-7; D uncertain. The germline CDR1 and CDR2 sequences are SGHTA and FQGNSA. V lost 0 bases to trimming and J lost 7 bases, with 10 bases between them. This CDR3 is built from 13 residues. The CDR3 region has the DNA TGTGCCAGCAGCTTAGCTCAGACTCTTGAGCAGTACTTC. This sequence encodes CASSLAQTLEQYF. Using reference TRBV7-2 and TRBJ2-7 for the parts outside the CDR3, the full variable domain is GAGVSQSPSNKVTEKGKDVELRCDPISGHTALYWYRQSLGQGLEFLIYFQGNSAPDKSGLPSDRFSAERTGGSVSTLTIQRTQQEDSAVYLCASSLAQTLEQYFGPGTRLTVT.

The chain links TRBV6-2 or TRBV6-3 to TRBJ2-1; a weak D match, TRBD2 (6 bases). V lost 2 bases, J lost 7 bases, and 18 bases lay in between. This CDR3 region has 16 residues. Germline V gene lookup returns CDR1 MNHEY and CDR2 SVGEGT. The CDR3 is CASSYGAGLPVNEQFF. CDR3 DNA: TGTGCCAGCAGTTACGGTGCGGGACTGCCGGTTAATGAGCAGTTCTTC.

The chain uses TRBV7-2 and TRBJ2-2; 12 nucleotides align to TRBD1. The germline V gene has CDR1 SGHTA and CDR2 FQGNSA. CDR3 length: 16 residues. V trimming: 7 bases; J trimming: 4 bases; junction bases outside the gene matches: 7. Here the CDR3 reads CASIGTGGLSTGELFF. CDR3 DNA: TGTGCCAGCATCGGGACAGGGGGCTTAAGCACCGGGGAGCTGTTTTTT.

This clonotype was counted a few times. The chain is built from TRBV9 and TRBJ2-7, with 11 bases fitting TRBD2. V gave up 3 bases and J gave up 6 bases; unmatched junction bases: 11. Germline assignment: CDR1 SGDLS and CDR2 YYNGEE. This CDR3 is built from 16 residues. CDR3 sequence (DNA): TGTGCCAGCAGCGCCGGACTAGCGGGTGCAGCAGGCGAGCAGTACTTC. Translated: CASSAGLAGAAGEQYF.

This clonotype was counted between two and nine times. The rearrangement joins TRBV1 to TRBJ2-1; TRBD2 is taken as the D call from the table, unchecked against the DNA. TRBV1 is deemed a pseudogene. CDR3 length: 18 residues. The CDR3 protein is CTSSQDLGLDFPYNEQFF. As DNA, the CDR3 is TGCACCAGCAGCCAAGATTTAGGGCTCGACTTCCCTTACAATGAGCAGTTCTTC.

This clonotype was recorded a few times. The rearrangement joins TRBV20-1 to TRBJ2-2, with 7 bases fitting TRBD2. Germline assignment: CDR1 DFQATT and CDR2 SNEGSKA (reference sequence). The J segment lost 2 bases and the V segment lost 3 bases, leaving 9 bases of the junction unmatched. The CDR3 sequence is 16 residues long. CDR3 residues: CSARPSTSRNTGELFF. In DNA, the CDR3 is TGCAGTGCTAGGCCGTCGACTAGCCGAAACACCGGGGAGCTGTTTTTT.

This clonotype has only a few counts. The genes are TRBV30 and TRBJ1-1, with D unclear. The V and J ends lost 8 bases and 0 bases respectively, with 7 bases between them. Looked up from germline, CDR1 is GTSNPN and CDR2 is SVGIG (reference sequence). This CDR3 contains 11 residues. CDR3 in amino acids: CASVLNTEAFF. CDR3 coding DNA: TGTGCCAGCGTTCTGAACACTGAAGCTTTCTTT. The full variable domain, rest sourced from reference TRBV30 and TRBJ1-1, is SQTIHQWPATLVQPVGSPLSLECTVEGTSNPNLYWYRQAAGRGLQLLFYSVGIGQISSEVPQNLSASRPQDRQFILSSKKLLLSDSGFYLCASVLNTEAFFGQGTRLTVV.

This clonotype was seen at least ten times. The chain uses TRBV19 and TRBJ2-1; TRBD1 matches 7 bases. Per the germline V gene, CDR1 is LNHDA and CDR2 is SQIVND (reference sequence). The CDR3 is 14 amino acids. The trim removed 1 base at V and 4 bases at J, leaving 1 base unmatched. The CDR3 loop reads CASSIGQGYNEQFF. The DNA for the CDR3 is TGTGCCAGTAGTATAGGACAGGGATACAATGAGCAGTTCTTC.

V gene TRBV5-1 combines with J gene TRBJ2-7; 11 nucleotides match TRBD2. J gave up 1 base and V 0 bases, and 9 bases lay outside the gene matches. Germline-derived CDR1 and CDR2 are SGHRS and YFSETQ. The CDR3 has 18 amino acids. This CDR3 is CASSLDPPLAGGSYEQYF. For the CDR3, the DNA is TGCGCCAGCAGCTTGGATCCCCCCTTAGCGGGAGGGTCCTACGAGCAGTACTTC.

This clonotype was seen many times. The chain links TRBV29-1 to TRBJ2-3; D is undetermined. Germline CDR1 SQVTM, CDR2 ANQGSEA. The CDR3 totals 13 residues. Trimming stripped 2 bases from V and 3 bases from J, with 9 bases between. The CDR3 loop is CSVELVPTDTQYF. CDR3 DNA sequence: TGCAGCGTTGAACTTGTCCCTACAGATACGCAGTATTTT.

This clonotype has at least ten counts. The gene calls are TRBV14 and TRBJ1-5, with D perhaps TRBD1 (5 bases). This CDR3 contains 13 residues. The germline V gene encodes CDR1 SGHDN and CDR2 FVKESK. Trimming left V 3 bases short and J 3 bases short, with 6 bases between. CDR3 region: CASSQGLNQPQHF. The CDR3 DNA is TGTGCCAGCAGCCAGGGACTCAATCAGCCCCAGCATTTT.

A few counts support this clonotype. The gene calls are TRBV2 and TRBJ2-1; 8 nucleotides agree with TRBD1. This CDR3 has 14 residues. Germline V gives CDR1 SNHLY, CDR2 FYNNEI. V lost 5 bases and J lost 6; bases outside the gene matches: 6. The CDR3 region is CASSWDRSTNEQFF. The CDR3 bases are TGTGCCAGCAGTTGGGACAGGAGTACCAATGAGCAGTTCTTC.

The CDR3 is CASSRPGVTKNIQYF. The DNA of the CDR3 is TGTGCCAGCAGCCGCCCGGGGGTAACCAAAAACATTCAGTACTTC. The chain couples TRBV28 to TRBJ2-4, with a weak D call TRBD2 (6 bases). The CDR3 has 15 amino acids. CDR1 and CDR2 from the germline V gene are MDHEN and SYDVKM. Trimming pared 6 bases from V and 2 bases from J, leaving 14 bases between.

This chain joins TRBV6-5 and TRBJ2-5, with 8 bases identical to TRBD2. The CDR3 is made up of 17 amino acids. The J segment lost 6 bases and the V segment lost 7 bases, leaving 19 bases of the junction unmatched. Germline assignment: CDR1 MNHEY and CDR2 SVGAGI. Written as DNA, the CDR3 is TGTGCCAGCAACCCGGGGGGACTAGGGCGAGAGAGGAAGACCCAGTACTTC. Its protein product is CASNPGGLGRERKTQYF.

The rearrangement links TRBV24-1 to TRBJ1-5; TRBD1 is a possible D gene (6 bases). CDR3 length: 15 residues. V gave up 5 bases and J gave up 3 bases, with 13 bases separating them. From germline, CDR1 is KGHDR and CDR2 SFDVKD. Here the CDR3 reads CATSGAGQNNQPQHF. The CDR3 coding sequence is TGTGCCACCAGTGGGGCCGGACAGAACAATCAGCCCCAGCATTTT.